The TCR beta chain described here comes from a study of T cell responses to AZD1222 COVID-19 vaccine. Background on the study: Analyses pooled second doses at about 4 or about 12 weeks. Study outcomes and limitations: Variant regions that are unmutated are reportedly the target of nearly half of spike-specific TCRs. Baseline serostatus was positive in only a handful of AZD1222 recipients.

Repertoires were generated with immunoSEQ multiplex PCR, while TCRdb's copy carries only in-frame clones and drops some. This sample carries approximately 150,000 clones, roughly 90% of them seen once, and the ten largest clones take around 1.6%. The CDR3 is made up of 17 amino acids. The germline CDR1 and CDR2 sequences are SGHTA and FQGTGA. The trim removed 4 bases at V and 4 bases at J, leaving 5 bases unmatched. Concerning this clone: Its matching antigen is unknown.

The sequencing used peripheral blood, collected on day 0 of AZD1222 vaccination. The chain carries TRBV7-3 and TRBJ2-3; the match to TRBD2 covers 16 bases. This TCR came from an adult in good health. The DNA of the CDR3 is TGTGCCAGCAGCTATGGGACTAGCGGGGGGGCCTCAGATACGCAGTATTTT. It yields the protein CASSYGTSGGASDTQYF.